This entry is about one T cell receptor (beta chain). Its specificity is not known. The V segment lost 4 bases and the J segment 1 base; nucleotides outside the gene matches: 7. This CDR3 comprises 15 residues. Looked up from germline, CDR1 is MNHEY and CDR2 is SMNVEV (reference sequence). Using 10%, 30% or 50% RNA, naive CD8 libraries were derived from approximately 22,000 to 940,000 sorted cells. The sample belongs to a study of molecular identifiers for immune sequencing clone quantification. Study-wide findings and caveats: Jurkat TCR RNA that was spiked in from one cell was reportedly detectable among one million naive cells.

TCRdb re-called the PCR reads with MiXCR, one entry per CDR3 protein. The data contain about 300,000 distinct CDR3 sequences, about 20% of them singletons. The chain joins TRBV27 to TRBJ2-7; 7 bases fit TRBD1. The TCR comes from a human donor in good health. Some libraries in this study had Jurkat cell RNA spiked in. Specimen: naive CD8+ T cells from blood, with Jurkat cell RNA spiked in. Subset meaning: FACS-sorted CD8+CD4-CCR7+CD45RA+ naive T cells. DNA of the CDR3: TGTGCCAGCAGTTCAACAGGGGTAGGGTCCTACGAGCAGTACTTC. This gives the protein CASSSTGVGSYEQYF.